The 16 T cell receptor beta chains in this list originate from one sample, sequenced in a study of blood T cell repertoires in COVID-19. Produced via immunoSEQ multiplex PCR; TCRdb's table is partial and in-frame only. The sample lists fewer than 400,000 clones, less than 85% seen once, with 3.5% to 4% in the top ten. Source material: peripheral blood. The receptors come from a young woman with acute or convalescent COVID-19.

The CDR3 loop reads CASSPGGGYEQYF. The DNA of the CDR3 is TGTGCCAGCAGCCCCGGCGGGGGTTACGAGCAGTACTTC. The genes are TRBV7-9 and TRBJ2-7; 7 bases fit TRBD2. The germline gives CDR1 SEHNR, CDR2 FQNEAQ (reference sequence). This CDR3 spans 13 amino acids. V dropped 5 bases and J dropped 4; count of bases not matched to a gene: 5.

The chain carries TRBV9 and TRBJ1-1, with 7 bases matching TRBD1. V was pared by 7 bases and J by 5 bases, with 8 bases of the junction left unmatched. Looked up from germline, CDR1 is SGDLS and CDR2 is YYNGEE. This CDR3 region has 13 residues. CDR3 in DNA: TGTGCCAGCCTTAGTGCAGGGGGTACTGAAGCTTTCTTT. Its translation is CASLSAGGTEAFF.

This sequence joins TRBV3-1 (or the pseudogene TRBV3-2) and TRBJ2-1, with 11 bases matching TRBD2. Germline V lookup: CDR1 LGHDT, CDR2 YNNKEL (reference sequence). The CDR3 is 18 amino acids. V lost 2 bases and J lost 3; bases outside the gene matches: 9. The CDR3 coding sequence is TGTGCCAGCAGCCAAAATACTGGGACTAGCGGAGGCTACAATGAGCAGTTCTTC. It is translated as CASSQNTGTSGGYNEQFF.

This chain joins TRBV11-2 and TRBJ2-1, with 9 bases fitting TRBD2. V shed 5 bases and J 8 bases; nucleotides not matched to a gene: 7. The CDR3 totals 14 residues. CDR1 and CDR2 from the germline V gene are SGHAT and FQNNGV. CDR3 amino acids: CASSRGLASYEQFF. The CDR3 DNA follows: TGTGCCAGCAGCCGCGGACTAGCGAGCTATGAGCAGTTCTTC.

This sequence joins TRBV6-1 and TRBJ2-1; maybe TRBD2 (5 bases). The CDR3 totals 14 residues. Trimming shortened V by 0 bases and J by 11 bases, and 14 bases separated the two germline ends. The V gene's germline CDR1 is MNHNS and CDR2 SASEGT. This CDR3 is CASSEALLEGKQFF. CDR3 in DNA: TGTGCCAGCAGTGAAGCGCTTCTTGAGGGCAAGCAGTTCTTC.

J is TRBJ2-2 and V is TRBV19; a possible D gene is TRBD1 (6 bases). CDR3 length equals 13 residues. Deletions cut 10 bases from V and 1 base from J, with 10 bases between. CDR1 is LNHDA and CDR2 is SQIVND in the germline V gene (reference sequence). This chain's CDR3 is CAIVQGNTGELFF. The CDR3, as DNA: TGTGCCATCGTACAGGGGAACACCGGGGAGCTGTTTTTT.

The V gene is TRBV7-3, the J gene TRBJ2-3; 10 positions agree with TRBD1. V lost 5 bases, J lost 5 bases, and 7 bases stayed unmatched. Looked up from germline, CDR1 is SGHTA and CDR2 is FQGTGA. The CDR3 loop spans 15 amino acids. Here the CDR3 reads CASSPGQGWVDTQYF. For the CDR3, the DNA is TGTGCCAGCAGCCCGGGACAGGGGTGGGTAGATACGCAGTATTTT.

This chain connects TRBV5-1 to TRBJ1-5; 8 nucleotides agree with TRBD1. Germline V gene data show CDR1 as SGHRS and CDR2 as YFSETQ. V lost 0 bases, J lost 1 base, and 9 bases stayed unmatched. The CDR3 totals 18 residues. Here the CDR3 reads CASSLAAPGGESNQPQHF. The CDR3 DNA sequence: TGCGCCAGCAGCTTGGCTGCCCCAGGGGGCGAGAGCAATCAGCCCCAGCATTTT.

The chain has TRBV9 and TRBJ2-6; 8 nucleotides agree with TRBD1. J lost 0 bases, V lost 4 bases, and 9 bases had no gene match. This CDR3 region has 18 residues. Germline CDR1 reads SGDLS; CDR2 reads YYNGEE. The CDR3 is CASSSRTGRVSGANVLTF. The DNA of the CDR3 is TGTGCCAGCAGCTCTCGGACAGGGCGTGTCTCTGGGGCCAACGTCCTGACTTTC.

The CDR3 reads CASSRWEGETYEQYF. CDR3 sequence (DNA): TGTGCCAGCAGCCGCTGGGAGGGGGAAACCTACGAGCAGTACTTC. The chain carries TRBV14 and TRBJ2-7; perhaps TRBD2 as D (7 bases). The V gene lost 4 bases and the J gene lost 2 bases, with 15 bases spanning the gap. Per germline, CDR1 SGHDN and CDR2 FVKESK. The CDR3 has 15 residues.

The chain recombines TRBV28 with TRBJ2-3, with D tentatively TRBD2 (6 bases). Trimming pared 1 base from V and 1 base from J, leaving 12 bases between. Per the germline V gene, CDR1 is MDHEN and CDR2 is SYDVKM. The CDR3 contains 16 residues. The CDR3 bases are TGTGCCAGCAGTTTATCCCCGGCTAGCGGCACAGATACGCAGTATTTT. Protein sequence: CASSLSPASGTDTQYF.

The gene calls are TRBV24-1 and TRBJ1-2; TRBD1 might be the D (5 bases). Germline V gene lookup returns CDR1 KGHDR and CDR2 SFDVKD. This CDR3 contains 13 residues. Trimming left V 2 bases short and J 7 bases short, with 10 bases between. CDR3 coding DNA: TGTGCCACCAGTGATTCGACAGTGGGTGGCTACACCTTC. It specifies CATSDSTVGGYTF.

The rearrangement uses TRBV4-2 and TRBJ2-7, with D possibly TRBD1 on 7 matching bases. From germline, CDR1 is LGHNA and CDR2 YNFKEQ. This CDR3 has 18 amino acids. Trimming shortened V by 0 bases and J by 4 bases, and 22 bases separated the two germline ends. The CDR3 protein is CASSQEEGAGPPRYEQYF. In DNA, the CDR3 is TGTGCCAGCAGCCAAGAGGAGGGGGCGGGCCCCCCGAGGTACGAGCAGTACTTC.

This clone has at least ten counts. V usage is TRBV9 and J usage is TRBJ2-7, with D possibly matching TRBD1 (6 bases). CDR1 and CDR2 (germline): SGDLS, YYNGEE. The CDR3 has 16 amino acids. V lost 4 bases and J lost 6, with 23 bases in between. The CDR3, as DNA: TGTGCCAGCAGCCCCCACTCCGGGACACAGGTCGCCGAGCAGTACTTC. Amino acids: CASSPHSGTQVAEQYF.

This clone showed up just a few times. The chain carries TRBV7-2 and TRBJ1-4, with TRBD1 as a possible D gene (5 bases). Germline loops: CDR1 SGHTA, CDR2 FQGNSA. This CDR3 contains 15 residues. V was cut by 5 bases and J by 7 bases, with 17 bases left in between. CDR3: CASSRNQGGREKLFF. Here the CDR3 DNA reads TGTGCCAGCAGCAGAAACCAGGGCGGTCGTGAAAAACTGTTTTTT.

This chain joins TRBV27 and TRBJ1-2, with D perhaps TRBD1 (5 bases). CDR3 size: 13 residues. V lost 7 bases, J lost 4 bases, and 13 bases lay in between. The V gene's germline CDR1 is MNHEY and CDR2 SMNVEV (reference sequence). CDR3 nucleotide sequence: TGTGCCAGCACCCTCGGCGGGGGCTATGGCTACACCTTC. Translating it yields CASTLGGGYGYTF.